Ten or more counts support the clone carrying this TCR beta chain. The sample comes from a study of CD8 T cells in ankylosing spondylitis. V gave up 0 bases and J gave up 3 bases, with 6 bases separating them. The CDR3 consists of 14 residues. In germline, CDR1 is SGHTA, CDR2 FQGTGA. Via MiXCR, TCRdb re-called the 5' RACE reads, giving one row per CDR3 protein. The data show about 350,000 distinct CDR3 sequences, more than 20% seen once. This TCR came from a male donor with ankylosing spondylitis or in good health (not recorded which). The chain carries TRBV7-3 and TRBJ2-1; no reliable D call. The sequenced material came from blood, either unsorted or a sorted T cell fraction (not recorded which). CDR3 nucleotide sequence: TGTGCCAGCAGCTTAACACGCAGCTACAATGAGCAGTTCTTC. It specifies CASSLTRSYNEQFF. Full variable domain (missing parts from reference TRBV7-3 and TRBJ2-1): GAGVSQTPSNKVTEKGKYVELRCDPISGHTALYWYRQSLGQGPEFLIYFQGTGAADDSGLPNDRFFAVRPEGSVSTLKIQRTERGDSAVYLCASSLTRSYNEQFFGPGTRLTVL.